A single sample gave rise to the 21 T cell receptor beta chains below, sequenced in a study of cytomegalovirus exposure and HLA in healthy donors. PCR employed 60 Vbeta and 13 Jbeta primers. Repertoires were generated with immunoSEQ multiplex PCR, while TCRdb's copy carries only in-frame clones and drops some. In total, the table holds tens of thousands of clones. Sequences were obtained from PBMCs. All receptors come from a woman in her sixties or seventies in good health and CMV-seropositive.

The rearrangement joins TRBV7-2 to TRBJ2-7; 11 nucleotides line up with TRBD2. The CDR3 runs 16 residues. V gave up 4 bases and J gave up 0 bases; unmatched junction bases: 5. Germline V CDR1 and CDR2: SGHTA, FQGNSA. CDR3 loop: CASSYSGGGSSYEQYF. Written as DNA, the CDR3 is TGTGCCAGCAGCTATAGCGGGGGGGGGAGCTCCTACGAGCAGTACTTC.

This rearrangement joins TRBV28 to TRBJ1-1; TRBD1 might be the D (6 bases). V was clipped by 6 bases and J by 13 bases, with 18 bases between them. Germline-derived CDR1 and CDR2 are MDHEN and SYDVKM. CDR3 size: 12 residues. The CDR3 sequence: CASSGAVAGDFF. The CDR3 DNA sequence: TGTGCCAGCAGCGGGGCGGTGGCAGGGGATTTCTTT.

The chain has TRBV10-2 and TRBJ2-7; maybe TRBD2 (7 bases). V gave up 2 bases and J gave up 6 bases, with 8 bases separating them. The CDR3 is 12 amino acids. Per germline, CDR1 WSHSY and CDR2 SAAADI. CDR3 sequence reads: CASSERGGEQYF. In DNA form, the CDR3 reads TGCGCCAGCAGTGAGAGGGGGGGCGAGCAGTACTTC.

The J gene is TRBJ1-5, the V gene TRBV28, with D possibly matching TRBD1 (6 bases). The germline V and J ends were trimmed by 2 bases and 3 bases, with 14 bases remaining between them. The length of the CDR3 is 16 residues. Germline-derived CDR1 and CDR2 are MDHEN and SYDVKM. The CDR3 region has the DNA TGTGCCAGCAGTTTAAGGGGGGGGTTGATCAATCAGCCCCAGCATTTT. This encodes CASSLRGGLINQPQHF. The full variable domain, completed using reference TRBV28 and TRBJ1-5, is DVKVTQSSRYLVKRTGEKVFLECVQDMDHENMFWYRQDPGLGLRLIYFSYDVKMKEKGDIPEGYSVSREKKERFSLILESASTNQTSMYLCASSLRGGLINQPQHFGDGTRLSIL.

CDR3 sequence reads: CASSSRQGSTYEQYF. The CDR3 nucleotides read TGCGCCAGCAGCTCGCGACAGGGTTCCACCTACGAGCAGTACTTC. The chain has TRBV5-1 and TRBJ2-7; 7 bases line up with TRBD1. The germline gives CDR1 SGHRS, CDR2 YFSETQ. V lost 3 bases, J lost 2 bases, and 8 bases stayed unmatched. The CDR3 loop spans 15 amino acids. Full variable domain (missing parts from reference TRBV5-1 and TRBJ2-7): KAGVTQTPRYLIKTRGQQVTLSCSPISGHRSVSWYQQTPGQGLQFLFEYFSETQRNKGNFPGRFSGRQFSNSRSEMNVSTLELGDSALYLCASSSRQGSTYEQYFGPGTRLTVT.

Written as DNA, the CDR3 is TGCAGTGCTAGGGACGGGATTATGAGGTACTTC. Translation gives CSARDGIMRYF. V gene TRBV20-1 combines with J gene TRBJ2-4; perhaps TRBD2 as D (5 bases). Germline V lookup: CDR1 DFQATT, CDR2 SNEGSKA (reference sequence). Trimming pared 3 bases from V and 15 bases from J, leaving 15 bases between. CDR3 size: 11 residues.

The J gene is TRBJ1-4, the V gene TRBV5-1, with TRBD1 matching over 9 bases. CDR1 SGHRS and CDR2 YFSETQ come from the germline V gene. This CDR3 comprises 13 residues. V trimming: 4 bases; J trimming: 7 bases; junction bases outside the gene matches: 2. The CDR3 protein is CASSEDRGEKLFF. The DNA for the CDR3 is TGCGCCAGCAGCGAGGACAGGGGTGAAAAACTGTTTTTT. Looking up the rest from reference TRBV5-1 and TRBJ1-4 gives the full variable domain: KAGVTQTPRYLIKTRGQQVTLSCSPISGHRSVSWYQQTPGQGLQFLFEYFSETQRNKGNFPGRFSGRQFSNSRSEMNVSTLELGDSALYLCASSEDRGEKLFFGSGTQLSVL.

This chain connects TRBV27 to TRBJ2-1; 7 bases match TRBD1. The V gene end was trimmed by 5 bases and the J gene end by 9 bases; junction bases not matched to a gene: 7. Germline V gene sequence: CDR1 MNHEY, CDR2 SMNVEV (reference sequence). The CDR3 sequence is 13 residues long. The CDR3 DNA sequence: TGTGCCAGCAGTGCTACCGCAGGGGGTGAGCAGTTCTTC. Its translation: CASSATAGGEQFF.

This chain joins TRBV29-1 and TRBJ1-2; 9 nucleotides align to TRBD1. This CDR3 has 13 amino acids. V dropped 6 bases and J dropped 2; count of bases not matched to a gene: 4. CDR1 is SQVTM, CDR2 ANQGSEA, per germline. Here the CDR3 reads CSVPGQGNYGYTF. The CDR3 nucleotides read TGCAGCGTGCCGGGACAGGGCAACTATGGCTACACCTTC.

The chain couples TRBV19 to TRBJ1-5; D perhaps matches TRBD1 (6 bases). Looked up from germline, CDR1 is LNHDA and CDR2 is SQIVND (reference sequence). V dropped 5 bases and J dropped 2 bases, with 10 bases sitting between them. This CDR3 contains 14 residues. The CDR3 is CASSVGQRNQPQHF. Written as DNA, the CDR3 is TGTGCCAGTAGTGTCGGACAGCGCAATCAGCCCCAGCATTTT.

Of note for this clone: The junction does not match germline at one end; this may be a read error. The sample holds other DNA sequences that translate to the same CDR3. This chain links TRBV10-2 with TRBJ1-6, with a weak D call TRBD1 (5 bases). The CDR3 spans 15 residues. Germline-derived CDR1 and CDR2 are WSHSY and SAAADI. This CDR3 is CATRKGQVYNSPLHF. DNA of the CDR3: TGCGCCACCCGGAAGGGGCAGGTCTATAATTCACCCCTACACTTT.

The chain couples TRBV6-1 to TRBJ2-4; D is uncertain. The CDR3 sequence is 16 residues long. The germline gives CDR1 MNHNS, CDR2 SASEGT. V lost 1 base and J lost 1, with 11 bases in between. The CDR3 spells CASSEGPVRAKNIQYF. DNA of the CDR3: TGTGCCAGCAGTGAAGGGCCAGTCAGGGCCAAAAACATTCAGTACTTC.

The chain joins TRBV27 to TRBJ1-2; D is perhaps TRBD1 (5 bases). The CDR3 sequence is 14 residues long. Trimming took off 2 bases at V and 7 bases at J, with 14 bases between the two ends. Germline V CDR1 and CDR2: MNHEY, SMNVEV (reference sequence). This chain's CDR3 is CASSLGSGGFGYTF. The DNA for the CDR3 is TGTGCCAGCAGTTTAGGGTCGGGGGGGTTTGGCTACACCTTC.

The chain has TRBV11-2 and TRBJ1-2; 8 bases align to TRBD1. Germline V gene lookup returns CDR1 SGHAT and CDR2 FQNNGV. CDR3 size: 15 residues. V lost 1 base, J lost 4 bases, and 5 bases stayed unmatched. Here the CDR3 reads CASSLGGQGAYGYTF. The DNA of the CDR3 is TGTGCCAGCAGCTTAGGGGGGCAGGGGGCCTATGGCTACACCTTC.

This chain links TRBV7-9 with TRBJ1-1; D perhaps matches TRBD1 (6 bases). The V gene lost 3 bases and the J gene lost 1 base, with 15 bases spanning the gap. CDR1 and CDR2 from the germline V gene are SEHNR and FQNEAQ (reference sequence). The CDR3 contains 16 residues. The CDR3 reads CASSLAGDLSNTEAFF. CDR3 sequence (DNA): TGTGCCAGCAGCTTGGCAGGGGATCTCTCGAACACTGAAGCTTTCTTT.

The chain links TRBV19 to TRBJ1-1, with a possible D match to TRBD1 (6 bases). The CDR3 runs 14 residues. Germline values: CDR1 LNHDA, CDR2 SQIVND (reference sequence). V lost 5 bases to trimming and J lost 2 bases, with 12 bases between them. The CDR3 bases are TGTGCCAGTAGTGCTACAGGGATTAACACTGAAGCTTTCTTT. Translated: CASSATGINTEAFF.

The chain has TRBV10-2 and TRBJ1-1; D is perhaps TRBD1 (5 bases). With 6 bases removed from V and 1 base from J, the gap between germline ends came to 9 bases. Germline V gene sequence: CDR1 WSHSY, CDR2 SAAADI. The length of the CDR3 is 13 residues. The CDR3 DNA reads as TGCGCCAGCAGAGAGACAGCGAACACTGAAGCTTTCTTT. It translates to CASRETANTEAFF.

J is TRBJ1-2 and V is TRBV11-3, with D perhaps matching TRBD1 (5 bases). The CDR3 totals 14 residues. Trimming shortened V by 8 bases and J by 3 bases, and 16 bases separated the two germline ends. Germline values: CDR1 SGHNT, CDR2 YENEEA. CDR3 loop: CASGARGSDYGYTF. The CDR3 DNA reads as TGTGCCAGCGGCGCGCGGGGGTCAGACTATGGCTACACCTTC.

The chain is built from TRBV5-1 and TRBJ1-2, with D tentatively TRBD1 (5 bases). Per germline, CDR1 SGHRS and CDR2 YFSETQ. This CDR3 region has 14 residues. The V and J ends lost 3 bases and 2 bases respectively, with 11 bases between them. The CDR3 sequence: CASSSSRQNYGYTF. As DNA, the CDR3 is TGCGCCAGCAGCTCCTCTCGACAGAACTATGGCTACACCTTC. The variable domain in full, with the rest retrieved from reference TRBV5-1 and TRBJ1-2, is KAGVTQTPRYLIKTRGQQVTLSCSPISGHRSVSWYQQTPGQGLQFLFEYFSETQRNKGNFPGRFSGRQFSNSRSEMNVSTLELGDSALYLCASSSSRQNYGYTFGSGTRLTVV.

This chain links TRBV10-3 with TRBJ2-1; TRBD1 might be the D (6 bases). The CDR3 runs to 13 residues. V was cut by 6 bases and J by 6 bases, with 12 bases left in between. CDR1 is ENHRY, CDR2 SYGVKD, per germline. The CDR3 here is CAIRDSGSNEQFF. The CDR3 coding sequence is TGTGCCATCAGGGACAGCGGTAGCAATGAGCAGTTCTTC.

Comments on this clone: Within the sample, other DNA sequences also encode this same CDR3. The chain uses TRBV10-3 and TRBJ1-6; the D gene is possibly TRBD1 (6 bases). The CDR3 runs 14 residues. V lost 10 bases, J lost 7 bases, and 17 bases lay in between. Germline V gives CDR1 ENHRY, CDR2 SYGVKD. CDR3 DNA: TGTGCCACGGGCCCCGGACAGCCCAATTCACCCCTCCACTTT. Translating gives CATGPGQPNSPLHF.